This TCR beta chain emerged from a study of blood T cell repertoires in COVID-19. Deletions cut 3 bases from V and 4 bases from J, with 8 bases between. Germline loops: CDR1 SGHVS, CDR2 FNYEAQ. CDR3 length: 13 residues. As handled by the study authors: Using reference gene primer amplification, nucleated cell counts were estimated. TCRdb keeps only in-frame clones here, not all; method: immunoSEQ multiplex PCR. That table is the source of V, J and clone size, and D and trimming were worked out from the DNA. The repertoire includes fewer than 200,000 clones, 70% to 90% of them detected once, and 20% to 25% sits in the top ten.

The receptor was derived from a man aged 55 to 70 with active or convalescent COVID-19. The chain is built from TRBV7-6 and TRBJ2-3; tentative D call: TRBD2 (5 bases). Specimen: peripheral blood. The CDR3 loop is CASSFERSDTQYF. The CDR3 DNA sequence: TGTGCCAGCAGCTTCGAGCGGTCAGATACGCAGTATTTT. Together with reference TRBV7-6 and TRBJ2-3, the CDR3 gives the full variable domain: GAGVSQSPRYKVTKRGQDVALRCDPISGHVSLYWYRQALGQGPEFLTYFNYEAQQDKSGLPNDRFSAERPEGSISTLTIQRTEQRDSAMYRCASSFERSDTQYFGPGTRLTVL.